The sequence of this TCR beta chain was determined in a study of shared clonotypes between healthy human individuals. The method was immunoSEQ multiplex PCR; TCRdb's version includes in-frame clones alone and lacks a portion of them. The sample consists of hundreds of thousands of clones, roughly 70% of them appearing once. This TCR came from a woman in her 30s in good health. The sequenced material came from memory CD4+ T cells sorted from blood. Subset here: CD45RA-negative fraction.

Here the CDR3 DNA reads TGTGCCAGCAGCCGCCCACGGGGACAGGGGCCCCCCGAGCAGTACTTC. Protein: CASSRPRGQGPPEQYF. The chain recombines TRBV21-1 with TRBJ2-7; the table's D call, TRBD1, has no DNA check behind it. TRBV21-1 is labeled a pseudogene. The CDR3 length is 16 residues.